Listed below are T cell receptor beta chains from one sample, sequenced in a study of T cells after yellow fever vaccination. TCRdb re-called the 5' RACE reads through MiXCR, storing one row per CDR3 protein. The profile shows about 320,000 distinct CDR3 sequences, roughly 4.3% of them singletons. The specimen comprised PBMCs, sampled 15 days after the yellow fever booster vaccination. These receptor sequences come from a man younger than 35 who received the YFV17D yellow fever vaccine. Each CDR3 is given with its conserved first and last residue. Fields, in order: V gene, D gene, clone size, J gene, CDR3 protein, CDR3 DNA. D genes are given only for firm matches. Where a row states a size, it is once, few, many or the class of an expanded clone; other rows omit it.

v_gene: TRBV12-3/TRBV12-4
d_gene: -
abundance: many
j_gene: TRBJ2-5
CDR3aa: CASSLDGYQETQYF
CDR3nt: TGTGCCAGCAGTTTAGATGGGTACCAAGAGACCCAGTACTTC

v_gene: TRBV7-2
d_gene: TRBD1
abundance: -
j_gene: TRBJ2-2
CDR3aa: CASSQDRVPGELFF
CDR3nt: TGTGCCAGCAGCCAAGACAGGGTCCCCGGGGAGCTGTTTTTT

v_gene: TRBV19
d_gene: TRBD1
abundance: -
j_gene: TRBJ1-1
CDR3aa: CASSMPLDRAAEAFF
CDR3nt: TGTGCCAGTAGTATGCCCCTGGACAGGGCTGCTGAAGCTTTCTTT

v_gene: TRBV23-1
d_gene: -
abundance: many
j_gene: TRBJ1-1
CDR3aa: CASKSSGGLCTEAFF
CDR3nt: TGCGCCAGCAAATCTTCGGGGGGCTTGTGCACTGAAGCTTTCTTT

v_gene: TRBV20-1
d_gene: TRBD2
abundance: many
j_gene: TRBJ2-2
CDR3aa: CSAGGPNTGELFF
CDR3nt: TGCAGCGCGGGGGGCCCGAACACCGGGGAGCTGTTTTTT

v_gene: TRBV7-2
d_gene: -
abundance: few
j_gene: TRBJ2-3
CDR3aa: CASSSRWGADTQYF
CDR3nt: TGTGCCAGCAGCTCCCGGTGGGGGGCAGATACGCAGTATTTT

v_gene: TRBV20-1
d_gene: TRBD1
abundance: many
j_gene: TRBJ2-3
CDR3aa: CSARDRGHTDTQYF
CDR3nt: TGCAGTGCTAGAGATAGGGGGCACACAGATACGCAGTATTTT

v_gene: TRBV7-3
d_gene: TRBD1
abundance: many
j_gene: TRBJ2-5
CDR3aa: CASSLTGGSETQYF
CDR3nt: TGTGCCAGCAGCCTGACAGGGGGCAGTGAGACCCAGTACTTC

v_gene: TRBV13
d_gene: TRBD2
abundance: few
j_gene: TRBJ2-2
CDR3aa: CASSFRGANTGELFF
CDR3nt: TGTGCCAGCAGCTTCCGGGGGGCGAACACCGGGGAGCTGTTTTTT

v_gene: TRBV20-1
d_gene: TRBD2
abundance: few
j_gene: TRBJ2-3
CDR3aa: CSASLAGGSDTQYF
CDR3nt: TGCAGTGCTAGCCTAGCGGGGGGCTCAGATACGCAGTATTTT

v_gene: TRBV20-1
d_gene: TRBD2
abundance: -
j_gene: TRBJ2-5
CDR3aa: CSARSGSSQETQYF
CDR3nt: TGCAGTGCTAGGAGCGGGAGCTCACAAGAGACCCAGTACTTC

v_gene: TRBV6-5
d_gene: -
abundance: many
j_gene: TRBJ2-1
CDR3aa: CASSYDSYNEQFF
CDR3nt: TGTGCCAGCAGTTACGACAGTTACAATGAGCAGTTCTTC

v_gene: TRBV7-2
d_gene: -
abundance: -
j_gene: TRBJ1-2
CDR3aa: CASLQPGRGYGYTF
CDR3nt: TGTGCCAGCTTACAGCCCGGCAGGGGCTATGGCTACACCTTC

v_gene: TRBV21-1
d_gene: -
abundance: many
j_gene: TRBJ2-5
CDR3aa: CASSKSPRVPQETQYF
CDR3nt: TGTGCCAGCAGCAAAAGTCCTCGGGTGCCCCAAGAGACCCAGTACTTC

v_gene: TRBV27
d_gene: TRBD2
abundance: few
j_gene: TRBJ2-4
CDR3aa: CASSLRGARGDIQYF
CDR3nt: TGTGCCAGCAGTTTGCGGGGGGCGAGAGGGGACATTCAGTACTTC

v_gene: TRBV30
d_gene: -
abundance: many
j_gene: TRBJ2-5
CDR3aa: CAWSIGQETQYF
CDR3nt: TGTGCCTGGAGTATAGGGCAAGAGACCCAGTACTTC

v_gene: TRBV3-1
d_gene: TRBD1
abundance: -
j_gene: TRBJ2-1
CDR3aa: CASSPDRASEQFF
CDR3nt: TGTGCCAGCAGCCCCGACAGGGCGAGTGAGCAGTTCTTC

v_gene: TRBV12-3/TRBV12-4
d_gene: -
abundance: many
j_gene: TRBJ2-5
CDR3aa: CASSAGPHQETQYF
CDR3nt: TGTGCCAGCAGCGCAGGACCTCACCAAGAGACCCAGTACTTC

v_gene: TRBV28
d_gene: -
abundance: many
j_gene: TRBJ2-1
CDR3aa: CASTHRKGVRNEQFF
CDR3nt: TGTGCCAGCACTCATCGGAAGGGGGTCCGCAATGAGCAGTTCTTC

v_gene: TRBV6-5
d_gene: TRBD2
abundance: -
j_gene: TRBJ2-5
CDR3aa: CASRTSGGGETQYF
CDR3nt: TGTGCCAGCAGGACTAGCGGGGGCGGCGAGACCCAGTACTTC

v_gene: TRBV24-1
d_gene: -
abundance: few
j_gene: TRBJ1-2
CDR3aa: CATSDSRGVVGYTF
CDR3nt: TGTGCCACCAGTGATTCCAGGGGCGTAGTCGGCTACACCTTC

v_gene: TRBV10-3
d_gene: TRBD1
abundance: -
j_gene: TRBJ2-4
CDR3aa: CAISDTPGRGSIQYF
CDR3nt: TGTGCCATCAGTGATACCCCCGGCAGGGGGTCCATTCAGTACTTC

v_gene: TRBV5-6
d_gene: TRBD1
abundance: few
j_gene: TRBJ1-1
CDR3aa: CASSPAGTGYGDTEAFF
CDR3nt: TGTGCCAGCAGCCCGGCCGGGACAGGTTACGGGGACACTGAAGCTTTCTTT

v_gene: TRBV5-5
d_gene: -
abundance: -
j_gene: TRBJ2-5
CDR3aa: CASSPIGELTSQETQYF
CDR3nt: TGTGCCAGCAGCCCGATAGGGGAATTGACTAGCCAAGAGACCCAGTACTTC

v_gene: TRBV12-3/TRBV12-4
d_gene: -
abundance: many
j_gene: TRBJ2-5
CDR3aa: CASSPNSGSGLSGETQYF
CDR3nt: TGTGCCAGCAGCCCCAATAGCGGCTCGGGGTTATCTGGAGAGACCCAGTACTTC

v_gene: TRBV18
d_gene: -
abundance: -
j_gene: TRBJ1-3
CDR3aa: CASSLETVAGLESSGNTIYF
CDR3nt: TGTGCCAGCTCACTGGAAACGGTCGCGGGGCTCGAGTCCTCTGGAAACACCATATATTTT

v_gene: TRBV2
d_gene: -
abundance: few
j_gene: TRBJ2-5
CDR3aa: CASSEIETQYF
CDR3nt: TGTGCCAGCAGTGAAATCGAGACCCAGTACTTC

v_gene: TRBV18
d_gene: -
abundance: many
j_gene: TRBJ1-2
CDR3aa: CASSPSGGYTF
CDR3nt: TGTGCCAGCTCACCCTCCGGAGGCTACACCTTC

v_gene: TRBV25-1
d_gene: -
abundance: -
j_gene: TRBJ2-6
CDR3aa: CASSASRTGKGANVLTF
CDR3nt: TGTGCCAGCAGTGCCAGTCGAACAGGGAAGGGGGCCAACGTCCTGACTTTC

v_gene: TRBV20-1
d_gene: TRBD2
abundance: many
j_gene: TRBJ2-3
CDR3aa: CSALGGGRDTQYF
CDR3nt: TGCAGTGCCCTTGGCGGGGGGCGGGATACGCAGTATTTT

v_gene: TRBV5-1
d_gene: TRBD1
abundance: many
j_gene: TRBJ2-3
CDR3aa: CASSFGDREPHTQYF
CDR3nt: TGCGCCAGCAGCTTCGGGGACAGGGAGCCCCATACGCAGTATTTT

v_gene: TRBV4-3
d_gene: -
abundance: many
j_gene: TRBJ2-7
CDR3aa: CASSQSTDGVGYEQYF
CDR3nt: TGCGCCAGCAGCCAGTCGACAGATGGAGTGGGCTACGAGCAGTACTTC

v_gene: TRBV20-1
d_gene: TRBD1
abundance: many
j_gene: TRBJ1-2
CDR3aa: CSARDQGALGGYTF
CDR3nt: TGCAGTGCTAGAGATCAGGGGGCGTTGGGTGGCTACACCTTC

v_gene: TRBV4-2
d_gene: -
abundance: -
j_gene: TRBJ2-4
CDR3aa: CASSQDETGLAKNIQYF
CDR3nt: TGTGCCAGCAGCCAAGATGAAACCGGCTTAGCCAAAAACATTCAGTACTTC

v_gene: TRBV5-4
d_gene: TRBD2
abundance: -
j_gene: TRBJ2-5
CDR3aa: CASSLVVRGIPQETQYF
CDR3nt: TGTGCCAGCAGCTTGGTAGTGCGGGGGATCCCACAAGAGACCCAGTACTTC

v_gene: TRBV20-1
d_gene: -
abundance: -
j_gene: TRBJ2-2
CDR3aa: CSASGGNTGELFF
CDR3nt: TGCAGTGCTAGTGGGGGGAACACCGGGGAGCTGTTTTTT

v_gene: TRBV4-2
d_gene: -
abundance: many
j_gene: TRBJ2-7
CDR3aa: CASSREQSSYEQYF
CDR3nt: TGTGCCAGCAGCCGAGAGCAGAGCTCCTACGAGCAGTACTTC

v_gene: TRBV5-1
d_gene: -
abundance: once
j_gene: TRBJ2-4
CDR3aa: CASSLTPEGPKHIQYF
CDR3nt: TGCGCCAGCAGCTTGACCCCGGAGGGGCCCAAACACATTCAGTACTTC

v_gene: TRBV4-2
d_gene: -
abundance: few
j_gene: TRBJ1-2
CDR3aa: CASSQEGRGYGYTF
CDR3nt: TGTGCCAGCAGCCAAGAGGGGCGTGGATATGGCTACACCTTC

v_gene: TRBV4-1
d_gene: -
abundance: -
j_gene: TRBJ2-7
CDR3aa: CASSRQSGRGGEQYF
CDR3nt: TGCGCCAGCAGCCGGCAATCGGGCCGCGGCGGCGAGCAGTACTTC

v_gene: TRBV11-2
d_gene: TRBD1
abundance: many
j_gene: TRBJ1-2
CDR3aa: CASSRRTRQGAANYGYTF
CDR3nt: TGTGCCAGCAGCCGCCGGACCAGGCAGGGGGCAGCTAACTATGGCTACACCTTC

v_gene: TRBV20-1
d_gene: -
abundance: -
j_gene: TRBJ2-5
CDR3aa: CSAGRTIRRETQYF
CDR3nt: TGCAGTGCCGGACGGACTATTCGGAGAGAGACCCAGTACTTC

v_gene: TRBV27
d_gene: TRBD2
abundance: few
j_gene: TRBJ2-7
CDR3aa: CASSLSTSAGGVRTAEQYF
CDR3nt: TGTGCCAGCAGTTTATCGACAAGTGCGGGGGGGGTCAGAACCGCCGAGCAGTACTTC

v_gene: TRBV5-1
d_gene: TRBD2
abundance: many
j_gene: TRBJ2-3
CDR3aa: CASRRSTSGGFSTDTQYF
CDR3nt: TGCGCCAGCAGAAGGTCGACTAGCGGGGGCTTTAGCACAGATACGCAGTATTTT

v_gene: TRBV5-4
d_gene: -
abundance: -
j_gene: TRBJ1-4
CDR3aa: CASSATGNSEKLFF
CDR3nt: TGTGCCAGCAGCGCTACCGGGAACAGCGAAAAACTGTTTTTT

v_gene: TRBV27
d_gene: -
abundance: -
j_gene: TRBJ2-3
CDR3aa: CASSEIALYRTDTQYF
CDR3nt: TGTGCCAGCAGTGAAATTGCCCTCTACAGAACAGATACGCAGTATTTT

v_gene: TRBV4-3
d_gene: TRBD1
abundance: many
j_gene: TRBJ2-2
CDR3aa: CASSRKATAGGAGELFF
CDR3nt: TGCGCCAGCAGCCGAAAGGCCACGGCAGGGGGAGCGGGGGAGCTGTTTTTT

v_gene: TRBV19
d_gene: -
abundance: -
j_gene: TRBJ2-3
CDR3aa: CASAGTAATDTQYF
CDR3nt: TGTGCCAGTGCCGGGACCGCCGCCACAGATACGCAGTATTTT

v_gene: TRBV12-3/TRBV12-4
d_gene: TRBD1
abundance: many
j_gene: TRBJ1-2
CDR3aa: CASSLGDRARTF
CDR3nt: TGTGCCAGCAGTTTAGGGGACAGGGCAAGAACCTTC

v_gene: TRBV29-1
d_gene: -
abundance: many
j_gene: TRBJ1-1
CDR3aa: CSACLGWNTEAFF
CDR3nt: TGCAGCGCCTGCCTGGGGTGGAACACTGAAGCTTTCTTT

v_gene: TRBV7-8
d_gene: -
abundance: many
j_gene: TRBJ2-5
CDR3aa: CASSLMGGETQYF
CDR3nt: TGTGCCAGCAGCTTAATGGGAGGAGAGACCCAGTACTTC

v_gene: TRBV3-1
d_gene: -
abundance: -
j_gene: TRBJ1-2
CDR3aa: CASSQENRARLYGYTF
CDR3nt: TGTGCCAGCAGCCAGGAGAACAGGGCCCGGCTTTATGGCTACACCTTC

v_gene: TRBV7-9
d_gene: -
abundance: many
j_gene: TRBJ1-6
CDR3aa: CASSPSGGDSPLHF
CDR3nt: TGTGCCAGCAGCCCATCCGGCGGGGATTCACCCCTCCACTTT

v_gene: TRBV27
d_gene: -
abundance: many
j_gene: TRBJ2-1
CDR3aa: CASRTGRDNEQFF
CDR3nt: TGTGCCAGCCGTACAGGGAGAGACAATGAGCAGTTCTTC

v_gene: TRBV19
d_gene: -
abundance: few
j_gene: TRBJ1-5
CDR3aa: CASSIRTGSGNQPQHF
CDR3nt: TGTGCCAGTAGTATTCGTACAGGGTCGGGCAATCAGCCCCAGCATTTT

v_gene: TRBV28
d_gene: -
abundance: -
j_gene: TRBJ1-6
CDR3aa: CASLRSSSYNSPLHF
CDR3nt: TGTGCCAGCTTGAGGTCCAGCTCCTATAATTCACCCCTCCACTTT

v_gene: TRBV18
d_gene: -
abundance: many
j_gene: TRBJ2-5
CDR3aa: CASSPSDGETQYF
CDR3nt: TGTGCCAGCTCACCAAGCGACGGCGAGACCCAGTACTTC

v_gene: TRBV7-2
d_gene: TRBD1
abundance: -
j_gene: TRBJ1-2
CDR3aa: CASSFPPTGSYGYTF
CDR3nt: TGTGCCAGCAGCTTCCCCCCGACAGGGTCCTATGGCTACACCTTC

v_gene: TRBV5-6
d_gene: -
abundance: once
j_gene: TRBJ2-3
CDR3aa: CASSLGDLARTQYF
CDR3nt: TGTGCCAGCAGCTTGGGCGACCTGGCCCGTACGCAGTATTTT